These 18 T cell receptor beta chains were sequenced from one sample in a study of blood T cell repertoires in COVID-19 (dated by TCRdb to the early 2020s). The library relied on the immunoSEQ multiplex PCR assay. TCRdb re-hosts the immuneACCESS table, in-frame sequences only. Its copies lack some clones; in the studies checked, an unresolved V gene accounts for under half of them, and the cause for the rest is not known. Recorded for this sample are about half a million clones; 75% to 90% of them occurred a single time. The top ten constitute 6.5% to 8.5% of the sample. Source material: PBMCs or T cells enriched from blood (not recorded which). These receptor sequences come from a woman aged 60-70 years who had recovered from COVID-19.

The chain joins TRBV9 to TRBJ2-3; 15 positions match TRBD2. Germline assignment: CDR1 SGDLS and CDR2 YYNGEE. Trimming removed 0 bases from V and 5 bases from J; junction bases left unmatched: 7. The CDR3 runs 18 residues. This CDR3 is CASSVAGLAGGPVDTQYF. CDR3 DNA: TGTGCCAGCAGCGTAGCCGGACTAGCGGGGGGGCCGGTAGATACGCAGTATTTT.

This chain connects TRBV12-3 or TRBV12-4 to TRBJ1-1; D is possibly TRBD1 (6 bases). The CDR3 length is 11 residues. V lost 3 bases to trimming and J lost 13 bases, with 12 bases between them. CDR3 in DNA: TGTGCCAGCAGTTTTGGACAGTTAATTTTCTTT. Translated, it gives CASSFGQLIFF.

The CDR3: CAWSVGQGAQPQHF. CDR3 bases: TGTGCCTGGAGTGTTGGACAGGGGGCTCAGCCCCAGCATTTT. V gene TRBV30 combines with J gene TRBJ1-5; 11 bases match TRBD1. The germline CDR1 and CDR2 sequences are GTSNPN and SVGIG (reference sequence). V lost 0 bases to trimming and J lost 6 bases; unmatched junction nucleotides: 1. This CDR3 contains 14 residues.

The rearrangement uses TRBV5-1 and TRBJ1-1; the D is unclear. The CDR3 totals 14 residues. Germline V gives CDR1 SGHRS, CDR2 YFSETQ. The V end lost 0 bases, the J end lost 0 bases, and 6 bases lay between the germline ends. DNA of the CDR3: TGCGCCAGCAGCTTGGCGAACATGAACACTGAAGCTTTCTTT. Protein: CASSLANMNTEAFF.

This clone was counted once. The sample holds other DNA sequences that translate to the same CDR3. The chain is built from TRBV5-1 and TRBJ1-3; 7 positions agree with TRBD1. The CDR3 is made up of 15 amino acids. Germline V gene sequence: CDR1 SGHRS, CDR2 YFSETQ. J lost 4 bases, V lost 0 bases, and 4 bases had no gene match. The CDR3 here is CASSLGTGGGNTIYF. Written as DNA, the CDR3 is TGCGCCAGCAGCTTGGGGACAGGCGGGGGAAACACCATATATTTT.

The chain recombines TRBV3-1 (or the pseudogene TRBV3-2) with TRBJ2-5; TRBD1 agrees at 9 bases. The CDR3 loop spans 19 amino acids. The junction had 15 bases not matched to a gene; V was cut back by 0 bases and J by 4 bases. The germline V gene has CDR1 LGHDT and CDR2 YNNKEL (reference sequence). For the CDR3, the DNA is TGTGCCAGCAGCCAAGATCGGACAGGGGTTGACTTTTTGGGAGAGACCCAGTACTTC. Translated, it gives CASSQDRTGVDFLGETQYF.

The V gene is TRBV7-2, the J gene TRBJ1-4, with 9 bases that match TRBD1. Germline V gives CDR1 SGHTA, CDR2 FQGNSA. The CDR3 runs to 13 residues. V dropped 4 bases and J dropped 10; count of bases not matched to a gene: 4. CDR3 sequence (DNA): TGTGCCAGCAGCTGGACAGGGGTTAGAAAACTGTTTTTT. As protein: CASSWTGVRKLFF.

The chain is built from TRBV2 and TRBJ1-2, with D unclear. CDR1 is SNHLY and CDR2 is FYNNEI in the germline V gene. V was trimmed by 7 bases and J by 4 bases, leaving 16 bases between them. The CDR3 is 14 amino acids. The CDR3 sequence is CASIETTIGYGYTF. DNA for the CDR3: TGTGCCAGCATAGAGACTACCATAGGCTATGGCTACACCTTC.

The CDR3 protein is CASSPLGGGSDEQYF. Here the CDR3 DNA reads TGTGCCAGCAGCCCCCTAGGGGGGGGGAGCGACGAGCAGTACTTC. The chain couples TRBV21-1 to TRBJ2-7; the table's D call TRBD2 went unverified against the DNA. TRBV21-1 is reported as a pseudogene. This CDR3 is 15 amino acids long.

This clone was seen once. Other nucleotide sequences in the sample specify the same CDR3. The chain links TRBV29-1 to TRBJ1-2, with D tentatively TRBD1 (5 bases). The V gene lost 4 bases and the J gene lost 4 bases, with 7 bases spanning the gap. CDR3 length: 11 residues. Looked up from germline, CDR1 is SQVTM and CDR2 is ANQGSEA. CDR3 loop: CSVGQIYGYTF. The CDR3 coding sequence is TGCAGCGTTGGACAGATCTATGGCTACACCTTC.

The chain carries TRBV7-6 and TRBJ2-3, with 9 bases lining up with TRBD1. With 5 bases clipped from V and 2 bases from J, the junction kept 5 bases outside the gene matches. This CDR3 spans 15 amino acids. Per germline, CDR1 SGHVS and CDR2 FNYEAQ. This CDR3 reads CASSPGTGFTDTQYF. The CDR3 DNA reads as TGTGCCAGCAGCCCCGGGACAGGGTTCACAGATACGCAGTATTTT.

The chain recombines TRBV7-8 with TRBJ2-7, with unresolved D. V lost 5 bases to trimming and J lost 2 bases, with 10 bases between them. The CDR3 consists of 13 residues. Germline CDR1 reads SGHVS; CDR2 reads FQNEAQ. The CDR3 spells CASSRGTAYEQYV. As DNA, the CDR3 is TGTGCCAGCAGCCGCGGCACAGCCTACGAGCAGTACGTC.

The chain uses TRBV4-2 and TRBJ1-2; no reliable D call. The V gene lost 2 bases and the J gene lost 4 bases, with 5 bases spanning the gap. The CDR3 consists of 12 residues. CDR1 is LGHNA and CDR2 is YNFKEQ in the germline V gene. CDR3 DNA: TGTGCCAGCAGCCAACCCCTCTATGGCTACACCTTC. Its protein is CASSQPLYGYTF.

The chain uses TRBV3-1 (or the pseudogene TRBV3-2) and TRBJ1-2, with 9 bases identical to TRBD1. The length of the CDR3 is 16 residues. The V and J ends lost 1 base and 8 bases, in that order; junction bases with no gene match: 11. CDR1 LGHDT and CDR2 YNNKEL come from the germline V gene (reference sequence). CDR3 nucleotides: TGTGCCAGCAGCCAAGGACTTACAGGGGGCTTGAGGGGCTACACCTTC. Amino acid sequence: CASSQGLTGGLRGYTF.

The chain links TRBV3-1 (or the pseudogene TRBV3-2) to TRBJ2-1; 11 bases fit TRBD1. Germline V gene lookup returns CDR1 LGHDT and CDR2 YNNKEL (reference sequence). The CDR3 sequence is 16 residues long. The J segment lost 6 bases and the V segment lost 4 bases, leaving 8 bases of the junction unmatched. The DNA of the CDR3 is TGTGCCAGCAGCCTAGGATGGGGACAGGGGGGCAATGAGCAGTTCTTC. As protein: CASSLGWGQGGNEQFF.

The chain links TRBV7-9 to TRBJ2-5; TRBD1 aligns across 8 bases. The CDR3 sequence is 14 residues long. Unmatched junction bases numbered 6, after V lost 5 bases and J lost 4 bases. In germline, CDR1 is SEHNR, CDR2 FQNEAQ (reference sequence). The DNA for the CDR3 is TGTGCCAGCAGCGTCCCTACAGGGGGAGAGACCCAGTACTTC. Encoded protein: CASSVPTGGETQYF.

The chain has TRBV6-5 and TRBJ2-7, with TRBD1 identical over 12 bases. The CDR3 is 16 residues long. V dropped 4 bases and J dropped 0; count of bases not matched to a gene: 4. Germline lookup yields CDR1 MNHEY and CDR2 SVGAGI. CDR3 protein: CASSSPGQGASYEQYF. As DNA, the CDR3 is TGTGCCAGCAGTTCCCCGGGACAGGGGGCCTCCTACGAGCAGTACTTC.

This chain links TRBV19 with TRBJ2-7, with 12 bases lining up with TRBD2. The ends lost 6 bases at V and 0 bases at J; junction bases unmatched: 3. The CDR3 has 15 amino acids. The V gene's germline CDR1 is LNHDA and CDR2 SQIVND (reference sequence). The CDR3 nucleotides read TGTGCCAGTAGCCGACTAGCGGGGGCCTCCTACGAGCAGTACTTC. Encoded protein: CASSRLAGASYEQYF.